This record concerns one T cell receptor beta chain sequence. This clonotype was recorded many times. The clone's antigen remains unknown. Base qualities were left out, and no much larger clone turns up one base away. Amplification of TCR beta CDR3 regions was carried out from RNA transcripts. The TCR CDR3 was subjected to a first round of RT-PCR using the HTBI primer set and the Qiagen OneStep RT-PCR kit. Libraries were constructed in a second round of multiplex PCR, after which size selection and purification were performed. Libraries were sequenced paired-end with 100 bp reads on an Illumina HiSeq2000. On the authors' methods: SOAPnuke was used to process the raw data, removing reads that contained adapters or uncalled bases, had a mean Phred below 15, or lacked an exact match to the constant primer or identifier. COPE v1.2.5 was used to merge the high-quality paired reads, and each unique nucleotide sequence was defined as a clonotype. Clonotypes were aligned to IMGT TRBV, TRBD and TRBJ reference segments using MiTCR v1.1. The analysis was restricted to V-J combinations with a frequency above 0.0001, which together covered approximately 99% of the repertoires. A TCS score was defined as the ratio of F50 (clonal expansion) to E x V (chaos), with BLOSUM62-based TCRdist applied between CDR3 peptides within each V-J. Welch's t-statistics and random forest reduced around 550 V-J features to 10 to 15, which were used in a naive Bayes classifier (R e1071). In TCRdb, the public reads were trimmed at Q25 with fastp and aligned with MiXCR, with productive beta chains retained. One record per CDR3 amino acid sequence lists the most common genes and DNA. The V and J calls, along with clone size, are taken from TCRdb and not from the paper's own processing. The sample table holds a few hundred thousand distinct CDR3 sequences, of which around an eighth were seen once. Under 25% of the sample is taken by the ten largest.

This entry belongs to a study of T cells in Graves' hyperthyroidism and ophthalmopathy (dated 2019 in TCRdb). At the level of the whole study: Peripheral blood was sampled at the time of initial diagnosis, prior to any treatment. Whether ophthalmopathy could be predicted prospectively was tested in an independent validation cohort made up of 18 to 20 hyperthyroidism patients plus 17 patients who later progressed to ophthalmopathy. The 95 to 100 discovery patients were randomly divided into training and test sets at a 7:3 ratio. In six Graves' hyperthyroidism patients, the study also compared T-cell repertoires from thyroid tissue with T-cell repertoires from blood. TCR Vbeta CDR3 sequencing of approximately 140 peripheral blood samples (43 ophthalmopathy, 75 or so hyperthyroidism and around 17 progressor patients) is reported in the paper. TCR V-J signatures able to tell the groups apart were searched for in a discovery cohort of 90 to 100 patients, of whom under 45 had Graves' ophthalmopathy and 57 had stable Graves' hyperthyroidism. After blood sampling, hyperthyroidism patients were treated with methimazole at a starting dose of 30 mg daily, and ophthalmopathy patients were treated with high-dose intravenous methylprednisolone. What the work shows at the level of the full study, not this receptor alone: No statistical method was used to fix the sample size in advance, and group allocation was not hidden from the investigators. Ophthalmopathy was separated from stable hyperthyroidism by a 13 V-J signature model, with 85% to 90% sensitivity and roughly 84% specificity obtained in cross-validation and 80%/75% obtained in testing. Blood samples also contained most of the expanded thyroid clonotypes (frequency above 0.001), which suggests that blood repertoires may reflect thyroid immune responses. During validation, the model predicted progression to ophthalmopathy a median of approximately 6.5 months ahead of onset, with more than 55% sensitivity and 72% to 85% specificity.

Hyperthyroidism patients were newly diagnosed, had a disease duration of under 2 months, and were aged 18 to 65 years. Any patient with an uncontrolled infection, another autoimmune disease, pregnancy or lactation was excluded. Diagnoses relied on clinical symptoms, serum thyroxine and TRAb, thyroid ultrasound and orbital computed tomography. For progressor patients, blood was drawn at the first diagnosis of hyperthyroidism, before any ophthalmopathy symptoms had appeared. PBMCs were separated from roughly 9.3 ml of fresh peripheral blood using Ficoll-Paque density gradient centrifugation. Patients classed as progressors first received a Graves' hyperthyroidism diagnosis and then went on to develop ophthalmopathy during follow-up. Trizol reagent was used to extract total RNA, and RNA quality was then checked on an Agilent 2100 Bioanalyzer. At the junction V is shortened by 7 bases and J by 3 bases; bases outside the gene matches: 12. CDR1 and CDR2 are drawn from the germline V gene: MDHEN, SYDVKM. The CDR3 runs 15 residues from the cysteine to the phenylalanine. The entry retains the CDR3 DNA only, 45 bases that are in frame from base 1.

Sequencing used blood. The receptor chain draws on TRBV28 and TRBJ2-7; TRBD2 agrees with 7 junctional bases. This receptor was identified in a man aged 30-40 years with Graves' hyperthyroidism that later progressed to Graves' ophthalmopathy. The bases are TGTGCCAGCACCACCGGGGGGATCCGGGGCTACGAGCAGTACTTC. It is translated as CASTTGGIRGYEQYF.